The clone carrying this T cell receptor (beta chain) was recorded at least ten times. The second PCR ran about 6 to 12 cycles with a sample-barcoded 5' primer and J-beta primers. A template-switch adaptor with 12 random nucleotides tagged each cDNA molecule. TCRdb re-derived calls from the 5' RACE reads in MiXCR, one entry per CDR3 protein. The sample includes almost 1 million distinct CDR3 sequences, roughly 51% seen only once; the top ten take around a fifth. This sample was included in a study of blood T cells in healthy people across ages. Sequenced sample: blood. The sequence derives from a woman aged 60-75 years in good health.

The CDR3 protein is CAISGTGREETQYF. Written as DNA, the CDR3 is TGTGCCATCAGTGGGACAGGGAGAGAAGAGACCCAGTACTTC. The chain uses TRBV10-3 and TRBJ2-5; 8 bases map to TRBD1. The trim removed 4 bases at V and 3 bases at J, leaving 4 bases unmatched. This CDR3 is 14 amino acids long. Germline loops: CDR1 ENHRY, CDR2 SYGVKD.